This T cell receptor (beta chain) comes out of a study of T cell responses to AZD1222 COVID-19 vaccine. On the study more broadly: Researchers grouped second doses given at about 4 or about 12 weeks into one pool. Study-wide results and caveats: Baseline serology detected seropositivity in only six AZD1222 recipients. In all cases, repertoires were sampled only after the peak T cell response. Targeting of unmutated variant regions was reportedly seen in nearly half of spike-specific TCRs.

Profiling relied on immunoSEQ multiplex PCR, and the TCRdb table lists in-frame clones only, not all of them. The sample shows some 140,000 clones, approximately 90% of them seen only once. Unmatched junction bases numbered 0, after V lost 4 bases and J lost 3 bases. The V gene's germline CDR1 is SNHLY and CDR2 FYNNEI. There are 14 residues in the CDR3. In regard to this clone: Its antigen is as yet unknown.

The source material was peripheral blood, sampled on day 0 of AZD1222 vaccination. This rearrangement joins TRBV2 to TRBJ2-7; 13 bases line up with TRBD2. The receptor was isolated from an adult in good health. The CDR3: CASSGTSGSYEQYF. In DNA form, the CDR3 reads TGTGCCAGCAGTGGGACTAGCGGGAGCTACGAGCAGTACTTC.